The rows below give T cell receptor beta chains drawn from one sample of a study of shared clonotypes between healthy human individuals. TCRdb's table, derived via immunoSEQ multiplex PCR, lists solely in-frame clones and lacks some. This sample has around 990,000 clones, with about 72% found just once. The source material was memory CD4+ T cells from PBMCs. These receptors all stem from a young man in good health. Some clones in this sample may be carry-over from other donors' samples. CDR3s include the opening cysteine and the closing phenylalanine or tryptophan. The D gene is left open where the match is weak. Clone size, where shown, is once, few, many, or a class for clones that have expanded.

abundance: -
v_gene: TRBV28
j_gene: TRBJ2-1
d_gene: -
CDR3nt: TGTGCCAGCAGTTTAGAGTTCGCAAAAGGAGGTGAGCAGTTCTTC
CDR3aa: CASSLEFAKGGEQFF

abundance: once
v_gene: TRBV11-3
j_gene: TRBJ2-3
d_gene: TRBD1
CDR3nt: TGTGCCAGCAGTGTAGACAGGGGGAGCACAGATACGCAGTATTTT
CDR3aa: CASSVDRGSTDTQYF

abundance: many
v_gene: TRBV5-5
j_gene: TRBJ1-1
d_gene: -
CDR3nt: TGTGCCAGCAGCTTGAACAGCCAAGGGACTGAAGCTTTCTTT
CDR3aa: CASSLNSQGTEAFF

abundance: few
v_gene: TRBV18
j_gene: TRBJ1-1
d_gene: -
CDR3nt: TGTGCCAGCTCACCACCTAAGGGACTGAACACTGAAGCTTTCTTT
CDR3aa: CASSPPKGLNTEAFF

abundance: -
v_gene: TRBV28
j_gene: TRBJ1-1
d_gene: -
CDR3nt: TGTGCCAGCTGGGAACAGGCGAACACTGAAGCTTTCTTT
CDR3aa: CASWEQANTEAFF

abundance: -
v_gene: TRBV7-2
j_gene: TRBJ2-7
d_gene: TRBD2
CDR3nt: TGTGCCAGCAGCTCGGGGGGGGTAGGCAGGGACCCGCCGGAGTACTTC
CDR3aa: CASSSGGVGRDPPEYF

abundance: -
v_gene: TRBV5-1
j_gene: TRBJ2-6
d_gene: -
CDR3nt: TGCGCCAGCAGCTTGGAAGTGGCTGGGGCCAACGTCCTGACTTTC
CDR3aa: CASSLEVAGANVLTF

abundance: -
v_gene: TRBV6-5
j_gene: TRBJ1-2
d_gene: -
CDR3nt: TGTGCCAGCAGTACGACCGGGACTAGGCGAGGCTACACCTTC
CDR3aa: CASSTTGTRRGYTF

abundance: few
v_gene: TRBV10-1
j_gene: TRBJ2-1
d_gene: TRBD2
CDR3nt: TGCGCCAGCAGTGAGGGGGGGGACTGGGAGCAGTTCTTC
CDR3aa: CASSEGGDWEQFF

abundance: -
v_gene: TRBV7-2
j_gene: TRBJ2-7
d_gene: -
CDR3nt: TGTGCCAGCAGCCCCTCGGGGTCCTACGAGCAGTACTTC
CDR3aa: CASSPSGSYEQYF

abundance: few
v_gene: TRBV5-1
j_gene: TRBJ2-1
d_gene: -
CDR3nt: TGCGCCAGCAGTAATGATCCGGGACGCGCGAATGAGCAGTTCTTC
CDR3aa: CASSNDPGRANEQFF

abundance: once
v_gene: TRBV9
j_gene: TRBJ2-7
d_gene: -
CDR3nt: TGTGCCAGCAGCCCGAGTTCAGGGTTCGTTATGGAGCAGTACTTC
CDR3aa: CASSPSSGFVMEQYF

abundance: -
v_gene: TRBV10-2
j_gene: TRBJ2-5
d_gene: TRBD2
CDR3nt: TGCGCCAGCAAGGGCCTAGCGGATCAAGAGACCCAGTACTTC
CDR3aa: CASKGLADQETQYF

abundance: many
v_gene: TRBV5-4
j_gene: TRBJ1-3
d_gene: -
CDR3nt: TGTGCCAGCAGTGACAGAGAGAAAAGAAACACCATATATTTT
CDR3aa: CASSDREKRNTIYF

abundance: few
v_gene: TRBV6-1
j_gene: TRBJ1-1
d_gene: -
CDR3nt: TGTGCCAGCAGTGAAGTGGAATACTTAACTGAAGCTTTCTTT
CDR3aa: CASSEVEYLTEAFF

abundance: -
v_gene: TRBV4-1
j_gene: TRBJ2-5
d_gene: TRBD2
CDR3nt: TGCGCCAGCAGCCAACCTAGCGGAGAGACCCAGTACTTC
CDR3aa: CASSQPSGETQYF

abundance: once
v_gene: TRBV25-1
j_gene: TRBJ2-7
d_gene: -
CDR3nt: TGTGCCAGCCGCCGAGGAGGGAATTACGAGCAGTACTTC
CDR3aa: CASRRGGNYEQYF

abundance: once
v_gene: TRBV5-1
j_gene: TRBJ2-3
d_gene: -
CDR3nt: TGCGCCAGCAGCTTGATTACGGGAGCAGATACGCAGTATTTT
CDR3aa: CASSLITGADTQYF

abundance: -
v_gene: TRBV5-1
j_gene: TRBJ1-2
d_gene: -
CDR3nt: TGCGCCAGCAGCGCAACCTCAGGGAACTATGGCTACACCTTC
CDR3aa: CASSATSGNYGYTF

abundance: many
v_gene: TRBV18
j_gene: TRBJ2-7
d_gene: -
CDR3nt: TGTGCCAGCTCACGGTCTCAAAGGGGGATCAACGAGCAGTACTTC
CDR3aa: CASSRSQRGINEQYF

abundance: -
v_gene: TRBV5-8
j_gene: TRBJ2-3
d_gene: -
CDR3nt: TGTGCCAGCAGCTTGACCCTAAATACGCAGTATTTT
CDR3aa: CASSLTLNTQYF

abundance: once
v_gene: TRBV5-5
j_gene: TRBJ1-1
d_gene: -
CDR3nt: TGTGCCAGCAGCTTGTGGGGGAACACTGAAGCTTTCTTT
CDR3aa: CASSLWGNTEAFF

abundance: -
v_gene: TRBV9
j_gene: TRBJ1-4
d_gene: -
CDR3nt: TGTGCCAGCAGCCCCCGTGGTAGCCCCGCAACTAATGAAAAACTGTTTTTT
CDR3aa: CASSPRGSPATNEKLFF

abundance: -
v_gene: TRBV7-3
j_gene: TRBJ1-2
d_gene: -
CDR3nt: TGTGCCAGCAGCTTCGGTCTCATCTCGGATGGCTACACCTTC
CDR3aa: CASSFGLISDGYTF

abundance: -
v_gene: TRBV5-1
j_gene: TRBJ2-7
d_gene: -
CDR3nt: TGCGCCAGCAGCTCGGGTCTTGGAGGTGGGTACGAGCAGTACTTC
CDR3aa: CASSSGLGGGYEQYF

abundance: few
v_gene: TRBV10-3
j_gene: TRBJ1-1
d_gene: -
CDR3nt: TGTGCCATCAGTGAGTCGACAATGAGTGTGTGGGGCGGCACTGAAGCTTTCTTT
CDR3aa: CAISESTMSVWGGTEAFF

abundance: -
v_gene: TRBV28
j_gene: TRBJ2-7
d_gene: TRBD2
CDR3nt: TGTGCCAGCAGTCCCCTCGGTAGCGGGGCTTCCTACGAGCAGTACTTC
CDR3aa: CASSPLGSGASYEQYF

abundance: -
v_gene: TRBV7-7
j_gene: TRBJ2-7
d_gene: TRBD1
CDR3nt: TGTGCCAGCAGCTTGGGGCAGGGGGCTTACGAGCAGTACTTC
CDR3aa: CASSLGQGAYEQYF

abundance: -
v_gene: TRBV7-6
j_gene: TRBJ2-7
d_gene: TRBD1
CDR3nt: TGTGCCAGCAGCTTAGCAGGGGGCTGGGAGCAGTACTTC
CDR3aa: CASSLAGGWEQYF

abundance: -
v_gene: TRBV2
j_gene: TRBJ2-5
d_gene: -
CDR3nt: TGTGCCAGCAGTGCACTAGCAAGAGAGACCCAGTACTTC
CDR3aa: CASSALARETQYF

abundance: -
v_gene: TRBV6-6
j_gene: TRBJ2-7
d_gene: -
CDR3nt: TGTGCCAGCAGTTACTCGAACGGCCACGAGCAGTACTTC
CDR3aa: CASSYSNGHEQYF

abundance: -
v_gene: TRBV30
j_gene: TRBJ2-5
d_gene: -
CDR3nt: TGTGCCTGGAGTTTGGGGGGTGTTTATCCGGGGCAGTACTTC
CDR3aa: CAWSLGGVYPGQYF

abundance: few
v_gene: TRBV9
j_gene: TRBJ2-5
d_gene: TRBD2
CDR3nt: TGTGCCAGCAGCGTCGGGACTAGCGGGTACGCAGAGACCCAGTACTTC
CDR3aa: CASSVGTSGYAETQYF